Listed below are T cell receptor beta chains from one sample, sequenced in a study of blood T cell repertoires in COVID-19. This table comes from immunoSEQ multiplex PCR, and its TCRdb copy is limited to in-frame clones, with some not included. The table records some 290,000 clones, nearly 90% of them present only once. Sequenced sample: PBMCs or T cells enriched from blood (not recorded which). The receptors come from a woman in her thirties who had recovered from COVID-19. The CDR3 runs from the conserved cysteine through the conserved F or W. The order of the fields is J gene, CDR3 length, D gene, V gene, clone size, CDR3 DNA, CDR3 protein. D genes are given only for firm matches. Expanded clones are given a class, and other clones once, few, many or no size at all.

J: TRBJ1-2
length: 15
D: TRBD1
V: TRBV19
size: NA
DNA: TGTGCCAGTAGTATCCAGACAGGGGGGAATCGTGGCTACACCTTC
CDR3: CASSIQTGGNRGYTF

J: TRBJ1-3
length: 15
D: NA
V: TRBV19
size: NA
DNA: TGTGCCAGTACCACAATCGGGTACTCTGGAAACACCATATATTTT
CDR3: CASTTIGYSGNTIYF

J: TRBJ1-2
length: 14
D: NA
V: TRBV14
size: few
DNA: TGTGCCAGCAGCCAAGAGGGAGGATTCTATGGCTACACCTTC
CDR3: CASSQEGGFYGYTF

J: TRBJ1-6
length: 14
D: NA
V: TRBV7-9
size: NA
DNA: TGTGCCAGCAGCTTATGGGGCACGAATTCACCCCTCCACTTT
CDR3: CASSLWGTNSPLHF

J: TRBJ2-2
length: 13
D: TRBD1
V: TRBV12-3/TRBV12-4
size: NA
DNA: TGTGCCAGCAGCAGGGGGCTAAGTGGGGAGCTGTTTTTT
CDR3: CASSRGLSGELFF

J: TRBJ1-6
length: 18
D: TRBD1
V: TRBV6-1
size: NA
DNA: TGTGCCAGCAGTGAAGGGCGCGGGACAGGGTCCTATAATTCACCCCTCCACTTT
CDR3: CASSEGRGTGSYNSPLHF

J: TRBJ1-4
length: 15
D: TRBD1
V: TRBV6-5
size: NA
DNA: TGTGCCAGCAGCGACGAGGGGGCGGCCGGGGAAAAACTGTTTTTT
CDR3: CASSDEGAAGEKLFF

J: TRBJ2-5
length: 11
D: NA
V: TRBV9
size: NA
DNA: TGTGCCAGCAGCAGGGGGGAGACCCAGTACTTC
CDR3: CASSRGETQYF

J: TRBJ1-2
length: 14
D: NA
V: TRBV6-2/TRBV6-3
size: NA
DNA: TGTGCCAGCAGTTACTCGTCAGAAAACTATGGCTACACCTTC
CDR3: CASSYSSENYGYTF

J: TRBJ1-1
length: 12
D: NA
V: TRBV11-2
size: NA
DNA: TGTGCCAGCAGCTTACAACAGTTGGAAGCTTTCTTT
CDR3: CASSLQQLEAFF

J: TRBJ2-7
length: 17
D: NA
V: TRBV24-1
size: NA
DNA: TGTGCCACCAGTGATCTACATACGAGGGCTCGGCTGTACGAGCAGTACTTC
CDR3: CATSDLHTRARLYEQYF

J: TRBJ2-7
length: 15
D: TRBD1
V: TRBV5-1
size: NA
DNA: TGCGCCAGCAGCTTTAGGACAGGGGGGCCCTACGAGCAGTACTTC
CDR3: CASSFRTGGPYEQYF

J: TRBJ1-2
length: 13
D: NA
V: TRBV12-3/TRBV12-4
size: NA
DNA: TGTGCCAGCTCGAACAGGGCAAACTATGGCTACACCTTC
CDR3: CASSNRANYGYTF

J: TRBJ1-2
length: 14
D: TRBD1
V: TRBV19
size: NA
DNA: TGTGCCAGTAGTACGACAGGGGGCTTCTATGGCTACACCTTC
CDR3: CASSTTGGFYGYTF

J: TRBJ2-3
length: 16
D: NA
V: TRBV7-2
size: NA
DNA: TGTGCCAGCAGCTACCGCCTCGGGTTCCCGCCAGATACGCAGTATTTT
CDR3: CASSYRLGFPPDTQYF

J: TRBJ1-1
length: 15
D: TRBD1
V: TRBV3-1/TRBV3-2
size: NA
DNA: TGTGCCAGCAGCCAAGATCTCCAGGGGGTGAGTGAAGCTTTCTTT
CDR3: CASSQDLQGVSEAFF

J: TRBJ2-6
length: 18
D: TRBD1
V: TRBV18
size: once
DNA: TGTGCCAGCTCACCAAGGGACAGACTATTCTCTGGGGCCAACGTCCTGACTTTC
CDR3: CASSPRDRLFSGANVLTF

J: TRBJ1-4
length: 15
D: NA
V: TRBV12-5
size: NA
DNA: TGTGCTAGTGGCCCCGGAGGGACAACTAATGAAAAACTGTTTTTT
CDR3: CASGPGGTTNEKLFF

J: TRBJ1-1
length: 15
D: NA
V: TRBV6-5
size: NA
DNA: TGTGCCAGTAGTCGTCACAGCTACATGAACACTGAAGCTTTCTTT
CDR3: CASSRHSYMNTEAFF

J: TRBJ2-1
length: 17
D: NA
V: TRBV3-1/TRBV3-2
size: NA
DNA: TGTGCCAGCAGCCAAGCTTCGCGGCAAAGCTCCTACAATGAGCAGTTCTTC
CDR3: CASSQASRQSSYNEQFF

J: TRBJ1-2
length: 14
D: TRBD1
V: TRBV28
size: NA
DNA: TGTGCCAGCAGCATGACAGGGGGCACCTATGGCTACACCTTC
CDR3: CASSMTGGTYGYTF

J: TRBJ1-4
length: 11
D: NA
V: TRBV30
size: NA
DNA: TGTGCCTGGAGTGTATATCCGAAACTGTTTTTT
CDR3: CAWSVYPKLFF

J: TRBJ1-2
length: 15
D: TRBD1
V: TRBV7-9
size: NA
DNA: TGTGCCAGCAGCCTCGGGACAGGACGGGACTATGGCTACACCTTC
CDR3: CASSLGTGRDYGYTF

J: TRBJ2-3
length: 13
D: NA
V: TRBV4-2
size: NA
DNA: TGTGCCAGCAGCCTGGGCGAGCAAGATACGCAGTATTTT
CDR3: CASSLGEQDTQYF

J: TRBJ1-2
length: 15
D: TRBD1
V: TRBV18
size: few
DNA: TGTGCCAGCTCACTCTCCTTTGACAGGGTTGATGGCTACACCTTC
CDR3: CASSLSFDRVDGYTF

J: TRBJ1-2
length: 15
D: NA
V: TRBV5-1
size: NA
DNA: TGCGCCAGCAGCTTGGGCGGGCGCCTTGATTATGGCTACACCTTC
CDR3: CASSLGGRLDYGYTF

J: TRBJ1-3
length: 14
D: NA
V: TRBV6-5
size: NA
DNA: TGTGCCAGCAGTTATGCGCGGGGCGGAAACACCATATATTTT
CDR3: CASSYARGGNTIYF

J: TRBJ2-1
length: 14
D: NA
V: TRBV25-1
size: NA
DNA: TGTGCCAGCAGTGCCCCAGATACATACAATGAGCAGTTCTTC
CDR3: CASSAPDTYNEQFF

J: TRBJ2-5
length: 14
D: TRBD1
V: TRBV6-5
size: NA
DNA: TGTGCCAGCAGCCTCAGGGGGCGTCGGGAGACCCAGTACTTC
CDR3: CASSLRGRRETQYF

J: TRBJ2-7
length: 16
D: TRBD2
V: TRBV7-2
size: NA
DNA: TGTGCCAGCAGCTTAGCCGGGACTAGCGGAGACTACGAGCAGTACTTC
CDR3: CASSLAGTSGDYEQYF

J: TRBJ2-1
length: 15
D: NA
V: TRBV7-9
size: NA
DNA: TGTGCCAGCAGCTTGTCACAGGGACCTAACAATGAGCAGTTCTTC
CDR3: CASSLSQGPNNEQFF

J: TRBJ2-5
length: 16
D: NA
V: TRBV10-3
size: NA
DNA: TGTGCCATCAGTGAGTCCCCGGCCCCTCCCGAGGGGACCCAGTACTTC
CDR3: CAISESPAPPEGTQYF

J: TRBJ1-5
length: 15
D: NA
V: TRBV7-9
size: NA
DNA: TGTGCCAGCAGCGACTATGCAGGGGGCAATCAGCCCCAGCATTTT
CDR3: CASSDYAGGNQPQHF

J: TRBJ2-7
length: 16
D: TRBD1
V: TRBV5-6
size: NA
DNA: TGTGCCAGCAGCAGGGCCGGGACAGGGAGATCCTACGAGCAGTACTTC
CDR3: CASSRAGTGRSYEQYF

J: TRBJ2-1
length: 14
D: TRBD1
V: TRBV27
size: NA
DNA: TGTGCCAGCAGTTTAATTGGGACAGGGGATGAGCAGTTCTTC
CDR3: CASSLIGTGDEQFF

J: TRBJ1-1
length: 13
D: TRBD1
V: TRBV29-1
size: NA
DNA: TGCAGCATAAGACAGGGGGCAAACACTGAAGCTTTCTTT
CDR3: CSIRQGANTEAFF

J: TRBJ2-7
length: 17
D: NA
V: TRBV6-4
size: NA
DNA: TGTGCCAGCAGTGATAAGCCATTGGCGAGGAGCTCCTACGAGCAGTACTTC
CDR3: CASSDKPLARSSYEQYF

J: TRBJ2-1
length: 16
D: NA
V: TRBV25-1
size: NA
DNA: TGTGCCAGCAGTGAATCTGCCCCAGGGATACGGAATGAGCAGTTCTTC
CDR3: CASSESAPGIRNEQFF

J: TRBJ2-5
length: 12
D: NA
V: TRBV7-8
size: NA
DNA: TGTGCCAGCAGCTTAACTAGCCGGACCCAGTACTTC
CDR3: CASSLTSRTQYF

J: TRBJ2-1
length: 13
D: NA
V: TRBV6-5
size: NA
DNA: TGTGCCAGCAGTCGTGGGACTTACAATGAGCAGTTCTTC
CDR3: CASSRGTYNEQFF

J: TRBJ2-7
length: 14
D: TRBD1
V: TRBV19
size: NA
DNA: TGTGCCAGTAGTTCACAGGGGGGAGCCTACGAGCAGTACTTC
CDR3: CASSSQGGAYEQYF

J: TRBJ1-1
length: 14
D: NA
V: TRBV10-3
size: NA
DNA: TGTGCCATCAGTGAGGGGGCGGCGAACACTGAAGCTTTCTTT
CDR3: CAISEGAANTEAFF

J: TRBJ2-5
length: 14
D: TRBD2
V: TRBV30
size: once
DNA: TGTGCCTGGAGTGCTAGCGGGCGCCAAGAGACCCAGTACTTC
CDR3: CAWSASGRQETQYF

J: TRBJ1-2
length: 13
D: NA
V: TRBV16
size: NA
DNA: TGTGCCAGCAGCCAATCCAGGGTGTATGGCTACACCTTC
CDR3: CASSQSRVYGYTF

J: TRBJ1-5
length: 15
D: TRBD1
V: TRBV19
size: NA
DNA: TGTGCCAGTAGTGACAGGGACTCAGGCTATCAGCCCCAGCATTTT
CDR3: CASSDRDSGYQPQHF

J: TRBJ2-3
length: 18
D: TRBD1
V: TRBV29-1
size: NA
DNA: TGCAGCGTGGGGGTCGTGGACAGGGTAGGGGTTAGCACAGATACGCAGTATTTT
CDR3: CSVGVVDRVGVSTDTQYF

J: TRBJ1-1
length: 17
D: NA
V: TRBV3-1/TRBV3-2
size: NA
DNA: TGTGCCAGCAGCCGGATTTTTTTAAGACAGGTGAACACTGAAGCTTTCTTT
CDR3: CASSRIFLRQVNTEAFF

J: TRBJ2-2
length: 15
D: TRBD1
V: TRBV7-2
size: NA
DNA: TGTGCCAGCAGCTTATCGACAGGGCAGACCGGGGAGCTGTTTTTT
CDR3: CASSLSTGQTGELFF

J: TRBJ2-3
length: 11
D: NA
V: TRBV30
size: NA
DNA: TGTGCCTGGAGTCCGGTGGATACGCAGTATTTT
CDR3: CAWSPVDTQYF

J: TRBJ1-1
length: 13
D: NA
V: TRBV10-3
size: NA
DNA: TGTGCCATCAGCGAAACAGAGAACACTGAAGCTTTCTTT
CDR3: CAISETENTEAFF

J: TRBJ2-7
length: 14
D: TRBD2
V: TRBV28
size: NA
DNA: TGTGCCAGCAGTTTATTGACTAGCGGGAGCGCGCAGTACTTC
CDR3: CASSLLTSGSAQYF

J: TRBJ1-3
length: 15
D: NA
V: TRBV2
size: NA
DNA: TGTGCCAGCAGGGGTGGACTGTTTCGTGGGTTCACCATATATTTT
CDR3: CASRGGLFRGFTIYF

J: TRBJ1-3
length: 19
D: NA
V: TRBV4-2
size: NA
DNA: TGTGCCAGCAGCCAAGACTCGGGACACGGCTTCGAAACTGGAAACACCATATATTTT
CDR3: CASSQDSGHGFETGNTIYF